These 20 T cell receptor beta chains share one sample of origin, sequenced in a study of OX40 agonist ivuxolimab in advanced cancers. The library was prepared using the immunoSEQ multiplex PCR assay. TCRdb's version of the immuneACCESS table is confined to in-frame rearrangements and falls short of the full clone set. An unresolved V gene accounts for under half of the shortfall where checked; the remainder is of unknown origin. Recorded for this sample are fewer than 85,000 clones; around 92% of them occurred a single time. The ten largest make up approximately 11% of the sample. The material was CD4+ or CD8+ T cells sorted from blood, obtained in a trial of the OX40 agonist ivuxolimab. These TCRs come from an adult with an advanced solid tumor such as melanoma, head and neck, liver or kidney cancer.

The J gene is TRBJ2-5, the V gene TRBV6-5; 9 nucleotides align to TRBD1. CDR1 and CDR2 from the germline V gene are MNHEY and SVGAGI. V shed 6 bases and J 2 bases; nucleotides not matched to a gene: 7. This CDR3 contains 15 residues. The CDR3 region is CASRNRDREQETQYF. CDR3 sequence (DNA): TGTGCCAGCAGGAACCGGGACAGGGAGCAAGAGACCCAGTACTTC.

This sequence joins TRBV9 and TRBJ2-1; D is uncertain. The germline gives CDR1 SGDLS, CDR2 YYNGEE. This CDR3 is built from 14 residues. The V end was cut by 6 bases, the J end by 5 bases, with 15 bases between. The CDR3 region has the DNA TGTGCCAGCACCTCATTTCATTCAAACAATGAGCAGTTCTTC. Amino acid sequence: CASTSFHSNNEQFF.

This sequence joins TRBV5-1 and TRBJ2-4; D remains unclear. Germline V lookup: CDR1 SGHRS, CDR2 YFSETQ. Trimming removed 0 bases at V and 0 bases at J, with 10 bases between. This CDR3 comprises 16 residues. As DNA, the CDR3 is TGCGCCAGCAGCTTGGGGCAGACCTTAGCCAAAAACATTCAGTACTTC. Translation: CASSLGQTLAKNIQYF.

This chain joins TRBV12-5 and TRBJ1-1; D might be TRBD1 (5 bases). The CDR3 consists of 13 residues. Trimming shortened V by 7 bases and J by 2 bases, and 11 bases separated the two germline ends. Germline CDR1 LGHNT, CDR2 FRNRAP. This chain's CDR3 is CASVGGFNTEAFF. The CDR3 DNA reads TGTGCTAGTGTCGGGGGATTCAACACTGAAGCTTTCTTT.

The DNA of the CDR3 is TGTGCCAGCAGTTACTCGCTGAGCACAGATACGCAGTATTTT. It specifies CASSYSLSTDTQYF. The chain has TRBV6-6 and TRBJ2-3; no clear D gene. V lost 0 bases and J 0 bases, leaving 4 bases between the germline ends. Germline loops: CDR1 MNHNY, CDR2 SVGAGI (reference sequence). The CDR3 totals 14 residues.

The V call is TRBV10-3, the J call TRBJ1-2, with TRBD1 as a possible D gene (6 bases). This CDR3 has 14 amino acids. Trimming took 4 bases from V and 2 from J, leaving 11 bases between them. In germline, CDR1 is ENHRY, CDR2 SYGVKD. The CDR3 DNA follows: TGTGCCATCAGTGTCGAACAGGGAAACTATGGCTACACCTTC. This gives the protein CAISVEQGNYGYTF.

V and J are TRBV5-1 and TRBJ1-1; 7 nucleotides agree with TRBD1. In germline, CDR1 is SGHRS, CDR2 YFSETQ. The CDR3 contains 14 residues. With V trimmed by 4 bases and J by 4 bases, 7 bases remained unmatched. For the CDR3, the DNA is TGCGCCAGCAGCCCACAGGGGCTGGGCACTGAAGCTTTCTTT. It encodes CASSPQGLGTEAFF.

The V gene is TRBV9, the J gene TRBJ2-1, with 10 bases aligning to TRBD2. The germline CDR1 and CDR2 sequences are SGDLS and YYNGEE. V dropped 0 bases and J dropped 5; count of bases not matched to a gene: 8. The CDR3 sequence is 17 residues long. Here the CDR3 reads CASSVDPASGGNNEQFF. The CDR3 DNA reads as TGTGCCAGCAGCGTAGACCCGGCTAGCGGGGGTAACAATGAGCAGTTCTTC.

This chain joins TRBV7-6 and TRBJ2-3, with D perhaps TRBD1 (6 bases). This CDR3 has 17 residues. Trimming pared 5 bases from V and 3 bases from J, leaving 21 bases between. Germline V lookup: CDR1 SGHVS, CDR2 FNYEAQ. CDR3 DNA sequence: TGTGCCAGCAGCACTCCGCTTGGGGGCGACGGGACAGATACGCAGTATTTT. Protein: CASSTPLGGDGTDTQYF.

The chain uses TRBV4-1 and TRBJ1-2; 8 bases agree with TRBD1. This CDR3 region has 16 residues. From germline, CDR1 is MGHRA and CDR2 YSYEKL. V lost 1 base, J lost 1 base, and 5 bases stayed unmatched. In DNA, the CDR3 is TGCGCCAGCAGCCAAGTCCCGGGACAGGTTAACTATGGCTACACCTTC. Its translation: CASSQVPGQVNYGYTF.

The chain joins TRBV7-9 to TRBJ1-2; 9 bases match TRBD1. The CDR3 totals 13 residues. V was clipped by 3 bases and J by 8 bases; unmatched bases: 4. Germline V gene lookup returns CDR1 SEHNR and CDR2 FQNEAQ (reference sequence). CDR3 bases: TGTGCCAGCAGCTTTGGGACAGGGAAAGGCTACACCTTC. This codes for CASSFGTGKGYTF. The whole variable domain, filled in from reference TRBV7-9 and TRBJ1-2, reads DTGVSQNPRHKITKRGQNVTFRCDPISEHNRLYWYRQTLGQGPEFLTYFQNEAQLEKSRLLSDRFSAERPKGSFSTLEIQRTEQGDSAMYLCASSFGTGKGYTFGSGTRLTVV.

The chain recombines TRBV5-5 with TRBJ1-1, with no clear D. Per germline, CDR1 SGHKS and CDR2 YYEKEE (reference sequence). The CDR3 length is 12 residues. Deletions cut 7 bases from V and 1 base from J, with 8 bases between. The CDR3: CASRGGNTEAFF. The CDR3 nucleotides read TGTGCCAGCCGTGGAGGGAACACTGAAGCTTTCTTT.

The CDR3 sequence: CASSFQGGTNTGAKNIQYF. CDR3 DNA: TGTGCCAGCAGCTTCCAAGGGGGAACAAACACGGGGGCCAAAAACATTCAGTACTTC. The chain joins TRBV21-1 to TRBJ2-4; TRBD1, the table's D call, was not compared with the DNA. TRBV21-1 counts as a pseudogene. This CDR3 contains 19 residues.

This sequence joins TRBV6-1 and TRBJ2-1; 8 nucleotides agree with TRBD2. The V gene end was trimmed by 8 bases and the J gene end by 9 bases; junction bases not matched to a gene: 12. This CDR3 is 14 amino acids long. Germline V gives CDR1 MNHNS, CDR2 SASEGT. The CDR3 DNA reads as TGTGCCAGCGGTCCGGCGGGGGGATGGGGTGAGCAGTTCTTC. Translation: CASGPAGGWGEQFF.

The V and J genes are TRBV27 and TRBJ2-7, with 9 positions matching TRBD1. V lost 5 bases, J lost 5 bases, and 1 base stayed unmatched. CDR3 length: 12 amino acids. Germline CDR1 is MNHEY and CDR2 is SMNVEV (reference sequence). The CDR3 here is CASSTGGHEQYF. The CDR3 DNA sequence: TGTGCCAGCAGTACAGGGGGCCACGAGCAGTACTTC.

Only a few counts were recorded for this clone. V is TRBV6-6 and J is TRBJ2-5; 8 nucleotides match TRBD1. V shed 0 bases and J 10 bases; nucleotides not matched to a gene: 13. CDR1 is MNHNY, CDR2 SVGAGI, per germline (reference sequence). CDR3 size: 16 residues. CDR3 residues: CASSYSQGAGRVGQYF. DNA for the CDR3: TGTGCCAGCAGTTACTCGCAGGGGGCTGGTCGGGTGGGCCAGTACTTC.

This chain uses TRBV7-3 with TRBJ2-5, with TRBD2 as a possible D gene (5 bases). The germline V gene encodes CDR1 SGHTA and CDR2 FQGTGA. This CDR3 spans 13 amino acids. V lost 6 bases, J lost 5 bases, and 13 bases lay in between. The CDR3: CASSQGGWETQYF. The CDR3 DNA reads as TGTGCCAGCAGTCAAGGCGGGTGGGAGACCCAGTACTTC.

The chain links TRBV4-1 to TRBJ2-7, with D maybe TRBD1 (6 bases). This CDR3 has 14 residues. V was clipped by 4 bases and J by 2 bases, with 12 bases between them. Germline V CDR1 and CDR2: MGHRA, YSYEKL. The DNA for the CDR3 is TGCGCCAGCAGCCCCCGGGACACTACCTACGAGCAGTACTTC. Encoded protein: CASSPRDTTYEQYF.

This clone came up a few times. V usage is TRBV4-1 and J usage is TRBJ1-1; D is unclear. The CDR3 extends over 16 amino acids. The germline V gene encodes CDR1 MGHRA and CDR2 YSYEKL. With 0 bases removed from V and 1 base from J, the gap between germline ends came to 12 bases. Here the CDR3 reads CASSQDSRTENTEAFF. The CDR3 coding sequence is TGCGCCAGCAGCCAAGATTCCCGTACAGAGAACACTGAAGCTTTCTTT.

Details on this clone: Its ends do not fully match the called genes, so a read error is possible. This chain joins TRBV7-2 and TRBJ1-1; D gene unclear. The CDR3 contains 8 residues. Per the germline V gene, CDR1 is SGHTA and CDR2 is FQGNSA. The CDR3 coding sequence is TGTGCCAGCAGCTTAATTCTCTTT. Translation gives CASSLILF.